What follows describes a single T cell receptor (beta chain). The target of this receptor is not known. Per-base qualities were not stored, and no clone one base away is much larger. The sample belongs to a study of memory CD4+ T cells and cytomegalovirus serostatus (dated by TCRdb to between 2017 and 2020). As for the study more broadly: The cohort included around 33 healthy adults from Belgium, of whom 9 were CMV seropositive and about 25 were CMV seronegative. To replicate a published TCR-based CMV serostatus classifier, the researchers sequenced the CD4+ memory TCRbeta repertoires of a Belgian cohort whose cytomegalovirus serostatus was known. The research as a whole found: Among the 150 to 200 previously reported CMV-associated TCRbeta sequences, over 65 showed up in the CD4+ memory repertoires, with each one found in between one and five individuals. Only CD4+CD45RO+ memory cells were sequenced, in contrast to the original study, in which naive and memory CD4+ and CD8+ populations were covered. For CMV serostatus prediction, a median bootstrapped AUC of 0.95 was reached with the original framework, and a median bootstrapped AUC of approximately 0.9 was reached with a US-trained random forest. On the Belgian cohort, the classifier based on the original framework reached a median bootstrapped AUC of 0.95, with a 95% CI of 0.76-1.00. The results were interpreted as suggesting that the CMV-associated TCR signature is largely present in the CD4+ memory repertoire.

Genomic DNA was extracted from sorted cells with the Quick-DNA Microprep Kit. Amplification of TCRbeta DNA was done with the immunoSEQ hsTCRbeta kit, following the protocol from the manufacturer. TCRbeta libraries were sequenced on an Illumina MiSeq instrument. The paper's processing steps were these. Following removal of out-of-frame sequences, 2.3 million or so distinct TCRbeta sequences were retained, with an average of about 61,000 per individual. Each individual was scored according to the count of roughly 160 previously reported CMV-associated TCRbeta sequences and the total productive distinct TCRbeta count. A beta-binomial model was reimplemented in Python, and scikit-learn random forests with default parameters were trained on US cohort data. On the Belgian cohort, classifier performance was reported as the median AUC, along with percentile confidence intervals, across 10,000 bootstrap iterations. The table was pulled from immuneACCESS by TCRdb, which kept in-frame rearrangements only. Such tables lose some clones; where checked, under half of the loss comes from unresolved V genes, and the rest has no known cause. That table supplies the V and J calls and clone size; D and trimming were determined from the DNA. This sample is represented by tens of thousands of clones; around 83% of them were singletons. Of the sample, around 1.5% falls within the top ten clones.

The CDR3 sequence holds 15 residues, the cysteine and phenylalanine included. The only DNA kept is the CDR3, 45 bases in frame from the first base. CDR1 and CDR2 were assigned from the germline V gene as KGHSH and LQKENI. The V and J ends are trimmed by 3 bases and 4 bases, leaving 15 bases between them. A FACSAria II was used to sort memory CD4+ T cells, defined as single viable CD3+CD4+CD8-CD45RO+ cells. CMV serostatus was assessed using a Roche Elecsys assay, by which serum IgG against CMV pp150, pp28, p38 and p52 was detected. After the samples were thawed, total CD4+ T cells were enriched through positive selection using CD4 magnetic microbeads. The samples came from a separate study whose specific focus was interrogating the CD4+ T cell memory repertoire. Following standard operating procedures, peripheral blood mononuclear cells were isolated and cryopreserved, while serum was kept at -80 degrees C. Staining used CD3-PerCP (BW264/56), CD4-APC (RPA-T4), CD45RO-PE (UCHT1) and CD8-Pacific Orange (3B5) antibodies, with Sytox blue excluding non-viable cells.

The receptor was isolated from an adult in good health and CMV-seropositive. This receptor chain uses TRBV18 and TRBJ1-1, with a tentative D gene TRBD1 over 6 matching bases. The material sequenced was memory CD4+ T cells from blood. The DNA is as follows: TGTGCCAGCTCACCCTCACAGGGTAAGGCCACTGAAGCTTTCTTT. This codes for CASSPSQGKATEAFF.